This T cell receptor (beta chain) was identified during a study of blood T cells in healthy people across ages. Study-level findings and limits: Underestimates were what the diversity estimates from one million T cells were considered to be. Diversity was higher, and naive CD4+ cells more numerous, in long-lived donors than in aged donors. Measured against age, TCR beta diversity per million T cells decreased in a roughly linear manner.

Regarding this clonotype: The antigen is undetermined. A junction end diverges from the germline sequence, so it may reflect a read error.

It was with a sample-barcoded 5' primer and a J-beta primer mix that a second PCR of roughly 6 to 12 cycles was run. Each TCR beta cDNA got a 12-nucleotide random molecular identifier. TCRdb used MiXCR to reprocess the 5' RACE reads, holding one entry per CDR3 protein. The sample holds some 1.6 million distinct CDR3 sequences, roughly a third seen once. The CDR3 totals 13 residues. Germline loops: CDR1 SGHKS, CDR2 YYEKEE (reference sequence). Sequencing was performed on blood. The chain has TRBV5-5 and TRBJ2-5, with 7 bases fitting TRBD2. The TCR was taken from a woman aged 30 to 39 in good health. The CDR3 here is CDSSWGGQETQYF. In nucleotides, the CDR3 is TGTGACAGCAGCTGGGGGGGCCAAGAGACCCAGTACTTC.